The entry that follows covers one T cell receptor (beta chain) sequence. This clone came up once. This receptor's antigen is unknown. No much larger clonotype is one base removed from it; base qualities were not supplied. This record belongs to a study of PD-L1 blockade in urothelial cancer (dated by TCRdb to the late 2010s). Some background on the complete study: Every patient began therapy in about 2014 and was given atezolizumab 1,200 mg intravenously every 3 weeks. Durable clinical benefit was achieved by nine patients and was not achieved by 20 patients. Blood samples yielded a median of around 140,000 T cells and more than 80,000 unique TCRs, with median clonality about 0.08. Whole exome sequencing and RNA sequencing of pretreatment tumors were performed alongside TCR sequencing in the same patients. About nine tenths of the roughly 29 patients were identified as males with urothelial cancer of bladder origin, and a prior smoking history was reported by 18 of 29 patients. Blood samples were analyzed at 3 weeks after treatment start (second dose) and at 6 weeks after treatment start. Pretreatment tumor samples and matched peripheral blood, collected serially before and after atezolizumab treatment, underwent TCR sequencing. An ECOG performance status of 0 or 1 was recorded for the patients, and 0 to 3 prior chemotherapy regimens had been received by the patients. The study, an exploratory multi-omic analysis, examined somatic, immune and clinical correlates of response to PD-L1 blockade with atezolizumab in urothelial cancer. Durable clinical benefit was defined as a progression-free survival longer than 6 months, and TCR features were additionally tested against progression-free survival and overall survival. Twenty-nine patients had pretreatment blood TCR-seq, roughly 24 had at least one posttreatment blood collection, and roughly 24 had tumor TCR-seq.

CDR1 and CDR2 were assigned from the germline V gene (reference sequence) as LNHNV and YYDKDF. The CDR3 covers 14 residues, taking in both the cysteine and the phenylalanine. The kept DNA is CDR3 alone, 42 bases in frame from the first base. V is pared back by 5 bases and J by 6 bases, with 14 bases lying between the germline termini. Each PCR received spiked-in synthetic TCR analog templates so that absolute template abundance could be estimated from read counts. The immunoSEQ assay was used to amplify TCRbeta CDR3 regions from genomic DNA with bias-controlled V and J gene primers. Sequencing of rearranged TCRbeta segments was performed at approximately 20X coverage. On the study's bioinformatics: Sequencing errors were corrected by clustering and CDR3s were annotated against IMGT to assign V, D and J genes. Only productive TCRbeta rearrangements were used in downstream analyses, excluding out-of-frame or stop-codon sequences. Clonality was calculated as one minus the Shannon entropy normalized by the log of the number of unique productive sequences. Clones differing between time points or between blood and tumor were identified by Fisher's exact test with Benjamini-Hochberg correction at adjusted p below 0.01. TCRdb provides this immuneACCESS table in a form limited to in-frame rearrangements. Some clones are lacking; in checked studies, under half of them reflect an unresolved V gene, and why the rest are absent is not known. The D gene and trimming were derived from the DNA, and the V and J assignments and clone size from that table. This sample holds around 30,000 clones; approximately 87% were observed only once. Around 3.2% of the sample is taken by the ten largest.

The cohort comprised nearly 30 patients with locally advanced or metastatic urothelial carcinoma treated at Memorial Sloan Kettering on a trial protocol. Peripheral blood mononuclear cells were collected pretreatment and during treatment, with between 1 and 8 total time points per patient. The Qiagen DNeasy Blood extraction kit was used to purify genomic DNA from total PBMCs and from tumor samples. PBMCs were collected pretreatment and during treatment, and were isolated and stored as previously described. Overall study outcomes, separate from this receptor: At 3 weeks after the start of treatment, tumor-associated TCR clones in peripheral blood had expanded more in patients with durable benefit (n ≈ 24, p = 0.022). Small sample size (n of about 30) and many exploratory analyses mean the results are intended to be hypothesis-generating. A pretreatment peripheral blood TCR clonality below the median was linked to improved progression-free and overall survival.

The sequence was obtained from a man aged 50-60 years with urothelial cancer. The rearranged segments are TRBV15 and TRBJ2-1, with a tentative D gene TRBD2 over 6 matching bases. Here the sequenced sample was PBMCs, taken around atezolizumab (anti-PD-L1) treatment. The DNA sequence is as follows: TGTGCCACCAGCCTTCGGGACTCCGGCAATGAGCAGTTCTTC. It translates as CATSLRDSGNEQFF. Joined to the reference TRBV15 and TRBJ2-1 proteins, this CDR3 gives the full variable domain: DAMVIQNPRYQVTQFGKPVTLSCSQTLNHNVMYWYQQKSSQAPKLLFHYYDKDFNNEADTPDNFQSRRPNTSFCFLDIRSPGLGDTAMYLCATSLRDSGNEQFFGPGTRLTVL.